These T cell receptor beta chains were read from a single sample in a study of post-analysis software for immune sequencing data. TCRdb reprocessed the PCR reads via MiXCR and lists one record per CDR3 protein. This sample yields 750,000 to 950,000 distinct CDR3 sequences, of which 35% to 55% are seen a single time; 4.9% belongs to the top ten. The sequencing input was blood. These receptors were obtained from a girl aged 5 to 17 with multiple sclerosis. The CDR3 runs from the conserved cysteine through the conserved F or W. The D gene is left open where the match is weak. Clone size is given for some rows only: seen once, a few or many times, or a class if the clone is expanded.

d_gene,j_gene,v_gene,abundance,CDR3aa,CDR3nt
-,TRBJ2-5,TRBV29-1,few,CSASRGSQETQYF,TGCAGCGCGAGCAGGGGCAGTCAAGAGACCCAGTACTTC
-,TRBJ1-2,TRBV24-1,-,CATSDRDGDYYGYTF,TGTGCCACCAGTGACCGGGACGGAGATTACTATGGCTACACCTTC
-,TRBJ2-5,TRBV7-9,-,CASSLGYGNQETQYF,TGTGCCAGCAGCTTAGGATACGGGAATCAAGAGACCCAGTACTTC
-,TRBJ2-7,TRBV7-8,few,CASSKGGNAYEQYF,TGTGCCAGCAGCAAAGGGGGGAACGCCTACGAGCAGTACTTC
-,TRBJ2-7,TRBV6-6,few,CASSYLSGNEQYF,TGTGCCAGCAGTTACCTGTCAGGGAACGAGCAGTACTTC
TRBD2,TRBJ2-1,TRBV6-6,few,CASTLAASYNEQFF,TGTGCCAGCACACTAGCGGCATCCTACAATGAGCAGTTCTTC
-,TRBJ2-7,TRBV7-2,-,CASSWQSSYEQYF,TGTGCCAGCAGCTGGCAGTCCTCCTACGAGCAGTACTTC
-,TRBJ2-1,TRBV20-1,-,CSASGLASSLNEQFF,TGCAGTGCTAGCGGGCTAGCCTCGTCCCTCAATGAGCAGTTCTTC
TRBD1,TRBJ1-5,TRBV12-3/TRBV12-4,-,CASSPGTGGWPQHF,TGTGCCAGCAGCCCCGGGACAGGGGGCTGGCCCCAGCATTTT
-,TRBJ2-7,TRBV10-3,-,CAISDGYSHEQYF,TGTGCCATCAGTGATGGGTATAGTCACGAGCAGTACTTC
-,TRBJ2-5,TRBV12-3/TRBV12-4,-,CASSFGPGQGLGTQYF,TGTGCCAGCAGTTTCGGTCCTGGGCAGGGATTGGGGACCCAGTACTTC
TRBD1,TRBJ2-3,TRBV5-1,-,CASSPRGRPPRDTQYF,TGCGCCAGCAGCCCCAGGGGGCGCCCGCCCAGGGATACGCAGTATTTT
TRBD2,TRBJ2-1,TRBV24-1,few,CATSEASGIYNEQFF,TGTGCCACCAGTGAGGCTAGCGGGATTTACAATGAGCAGTTCTTC
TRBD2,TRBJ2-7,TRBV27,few,CASSLGLAETYEQYF,TGTGCCAGCAGTCTCGGACTAGCGGAAACCTACGAGCAGTACTTC
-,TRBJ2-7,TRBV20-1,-,CSARGGQSYEQYF,TGCAGTGCTAGGGGAGGACAGTCCTACGAGCAGTACTTC
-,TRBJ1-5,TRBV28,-,CASSLGGSMPQHF,TGTGCCAGCAGTTTGGGGGGATCAATGCCCCAGCATTTT
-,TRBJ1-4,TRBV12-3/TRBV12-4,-,CASSLGRSNEKLFF,TGTGCCAGCAGTTTAGGCCGGTCTAATGAAAAACTGTTTTTT
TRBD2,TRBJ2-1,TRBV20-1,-,CSARIAGEIVNEQFF,TGCAGTGCTAGAATAGCGGGAGAGATTGTCAATGAGCAGTTCTTC
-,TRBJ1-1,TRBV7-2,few,CASSPESYANTEAFF,TGTGCCAGCAGCCCAGAGTCGTACGCGAACACTGAAGCTTTCTTT
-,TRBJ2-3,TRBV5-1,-,CASSSVLGIHTDTQYF,TGCGCCAGCAGCTCGGTCCTCGGGATCCACACAGATACGCAGTATTTT
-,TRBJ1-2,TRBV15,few,CATSRERDNGYGYTF,TGTGCCACCAGCAGAGAGCGGGACAACGGGTATGGCTACACCTTC
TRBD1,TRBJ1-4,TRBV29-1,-,CSAGQRGPDEKLFF,TGCAGCGCTGGACAGAGGGGGCCGGATGAAAAACTGTTTTTT
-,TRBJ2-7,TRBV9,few,CASSVAPWAGFSGHEQYF,TGTGCCAGCAGCGTAGCGCCCTGGGCGGGGTTTTCGGGACACGAGCAGTACTTC
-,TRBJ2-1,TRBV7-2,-,CASSLDGGYYNEQFF,TGTGCCAGCAGCTTAGACGGGGGTTACTACAATGAGCAGTTCTTC
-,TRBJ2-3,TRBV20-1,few,CSAPPWGGLADTQYF,TGCAGTGCGCCCCCATGGGGGGGGCTCGCGGATACGCAGTATTTT
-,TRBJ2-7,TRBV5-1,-,CASSLGQVSVYEQYF,TGCGCCAGCAGCTTGGGACAGGTATCCGTCTACGAGCAGTACTTC
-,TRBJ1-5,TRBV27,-,CASTGNNQPQHF,TGTGCCAGCACAGGGAACAATCAGCCCCAGCATTTT
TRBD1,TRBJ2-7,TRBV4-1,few,CASSHPGTGYEQYF,TGCGCCAGCAGCCACCCCGGGACAGGCTACGAGCAGTACTTC
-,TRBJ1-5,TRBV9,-,CASSARGEGNQPQHF,TGTGCCAGCAGCGCCCGTGGGGAGGGCAATCAGCCCCAGCATTTT
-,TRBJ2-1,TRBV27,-,CASSLRRTSSYNEQFF,TGTGCCAGCAGTTTACGACGGACCAGCTCCTACAATGAGCAGTTCTTC
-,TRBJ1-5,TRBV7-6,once,CASTQTRSLHQPQHF,TGTGCCAGCACACAGACGAGGTCGCTGCATCAGCCCCAGCATTTT
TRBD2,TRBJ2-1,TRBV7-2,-,CASSFGGRINEQFF,TGTGCCAGCAGCTTTGGCGGGAGGATTAATGAGCAGTTCTTC
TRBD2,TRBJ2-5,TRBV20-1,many,CSARIQLAGGLGLQIQETQYF,TGCAGTGCTAGGATCCAACTAGCGGGAGGGCTAGGCCTACAAATCCAAGAGACCCAGTACTTC
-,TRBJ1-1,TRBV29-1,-,CSVPSPDCLGAFF,TGCAGCGTCCCCTCACCGGATTGTTTGGGAGCTTTCTTT
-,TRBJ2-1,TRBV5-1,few,CASSLWADDYNEQFF,TGCGCCAGCAGCTTGTGGGCAGATGACTACAATGAGCAGTTCTTC